The next 17 T cell receptor beta chains were all read from a single sample in a study of response to subunit inactivated influenza vaccine (dated by TCRdb to the late 2010s). The library was produced with RT-PCR. Sequenced using an Illumina HiSeq 2500. The public reads were reprocessed in TCRdb via fastp at Q25 and MiXCR, keeping in-frame beta chains. Merged by CDR3 protein, the rows form single entries marked with the most common genes and DNA. For this sample there are almost 600,000 distinct CDR3 sequences; 14% appear just once. The ten most abundant clones make up approximately 10% of the sample. The sample in question was PBMCs from blood, obtained approximately 12 days after vaccination. These receptors came from a man between 50 and 59 years old who received an inactivated influenza vaccine. Donor details come from another sample of the same person, matched by shared clones.

This clonotype was seen only once. V is TRBV7-3 and J is TRBJ2-3, with TRBD1 as a possible D gene (6 bases). Between the trimmed V and J ends, which lost 4 bases and 5 bases, there was a span of 13 bases. There are 14 residues in the CDR3. Germline V gene data show CDR1 as SGHTA and CDR2 as FQGTGA. The CDR3 protein is CASSSTGVIDTQYF. For the CDR3, the DNA is TGTGCCAGCAGCTCGACAGGAGTCATAGATACGCAGTATTTT.

V and J are TRBV5-2 and TRBJ2-7; TRBD1, the table's D call, was not compared with the DNA. TRBV5-2 is classified as a pseudogene. The CDR3 covers 13 residues. CDR3 residues: CAMGPGLLYEQYF. The DNA for the CDR3 is TGTGCCATGGGCCCCGGGCTCCTCTACGAGCAGTACTTC.

The chain joins TRBV6-2 or TRBV6-3 to TRBJ2-7; the D is unclear. Trimming took off 6 bases at V and 0 bases at J, with 18 bases between the two ends. Germline V gene sequence: CDR1 MNHEY, CDR2 SVGEGT. The CDR3 spans 16 residues. This chain's CDR3 is CASSRQMVSSSYEQYF. CDR3 DNA: TGTGCCAGCAGCCGCCAAATGGTGTCTAGCTCCTACGAGCAGTACTTC.

This clonotype was detected ten times or more. The chain uses TRBV9 and TRBJ1-3; D is unclear. Trimming stripped 3 bases from V and 4 bases from J, with 8 bases between. CDR3 length: 13 amino acids. Germline values: CDR1 SGDLS, CDR2 YYNGEE. CDR3 loop: CASSAASGNTIYF. CDR3 nucleotide sequence: TGTGCCAGCAGCGCCGCCTCCGGAAACACCATATATTTT.

This chain links TRBV25-1 with TRBJ2-3, with TRBD2 identical over 13 bases. The CDR3 is 16 amino acids. Germline V gene data show CDR1 as MGHDK and CDR2 as SYGVNS. Germline trimming cut 4 bases from V and 3 bases from J; bases unmatched to any gene: 4. CDR3 in amino acids: CASSGTTSGRTDTQYF. DNA for the CDR3: TGTGCCAGCAGTGGAACGACTAGCGGGAGGACAGATACGCAGTATTTT.

This clonotype has more than one count but fewer than ten. This chain connects TRBV9 to TRBJ1-6; 9 positions match TRBD1. Germline CDR1 is SGDLS and CDR2 is YYNGEE. The CDR3 loop spans 16 amino acids. V was pared by 4 bases and J by 10 bases, with 12 bases of the junction left unmatched. In nucleotides, the CDR3 is TGTGCCAGCAGCTCCTCGACAGGGGGGATAGGCTCACCCCTCCACTTT. Amino acid sequence: CASSSSTGGIGSPLHF. Looking up the rest from reference TRBV9 and TRBJ1-6 gives the full variable domain: DSGVTQTPKHLITATGQRVTLRCSPRSGDLSVYWYQQSLDQGLQFLIQYYNGEERAKGNILERFSAQQFPDLHSELNLSSLELGDSALYFCASSSSTGGIGSPLHFGNGTRLTVT.

The CDR3, as DNA: TGCGCCAGCAGCTTGACTAGCCCCCTCTCTCTTTCCTACAATGAGCAGTTCTTC. The encoded protein is CASSLTSPLSLSYNEQFF. The chain carries TRBV5-1 and TRBJ2-1; the D gene is possibly TRBD2 (6 bases). The CDR3 contains 18 residues. V was trimmed by 1 base and J by 1 base, leaving 18 bases between them. Germline values: CDR1 SGHRS, CDR2 YFSETQ.

The chain links TRBV24-1 to TRBJ2-6, with TRBD1 as a possible D gene (6 bases). The CDR3 totals 16 residues. Germline CDR1 and CDR2: KGHDR and SFDVKD. V lost 4 bases and J lost 4, with 13 bases in between. In DNA, the CDR3 is TGTGCCACCAGTGACCCCCAGGGGAGCGGGGCCAACGTCCTGACTTTC. Translation gives CATSDPQGSGANVLTF.

This clonotype has a handful of counts. V is TRBV9 and J is TRBJ2-3, with TRBD2 matching 12 bases. Losses at the gene ends were 0 bases for V and 3 bases for J; bases not matched to a gene: 2. CDR1 SGDLS and CDR2 YYNGEE come from the germline V gene. The CDR3 spans 16 residues. The CDR3 here is CASSVGLAGVTDTQYF. CDR3 nucleotide sequence: TGTGCCAGCAGCGTAGGACTAGCGGGGGTTACAGATACGCAGTATTTT.

V is TRBV15 and J is TRBJ1-4; D not resolved. The CDR3 extends over 15 amino acids. Germline V gene data show CDR1 as LNHNV and CDR2 as YYDKDF (reference sequence). The V end lost 1 base, the J end lost 4 bases, and 10 bases lay between the germline ends. Here the CDR3 reads CATSRVGWGNEKLFF. The CDR3 DNA reads TGTGCCACCAGCAGAGTCGGGTGGGGTAATGAAAAACTGTTTTTT.

This clonotype has just a few counts. The genes are TRBV19 and TRBJ2-1; 7 bases line up with TRBD1. The CDR3 has 14 amino acids. Germline loops: CDR1 LNHDA, CDR2 SQIVND (reference sequence). V shed 6 bases, J shed 5 bases, and the junction held 7 bases outside the gene matches. The chain's CDR3 is CASSQGVDNNEQFF. The CDR3 DNA is TGTGCCAGTAGCCAGGGGGTCGACAACAATGAGCAGTTCTTC.

This chain links TRBV7-8 with TRBJ2-2; 8 bases are shared with TRBD1. CDR1 and CDR2 from the germline V gene are SGHVS and FQNEAQ. V dropped 4 bases and J dropped 1; count of bases not matched to a gene: 5. CDR3 length equals 16 residues. CDR3 DNA sequence: TGTGCCAGCAGCTCCTGGACAGGGAGGAACACCGGGGAGCTGTTTTTT. This codes for CASSSWTGRNTGELFF.

This clonotype has a count of ten or more. The gene calls are TRBV12-3 or TRBV12-4 and TRBJ1-1, with D perhaps matching TRBD1 (6 bases). V shed 7 bases and J shed 6 bases, with 30 bases lying between them. There are 18 residues in the CDR3. This CDR3 reads CASTTILLWGAGRAEAFF. CDR3 sequence (DNA): TGTGCCAGCACCACAATTCTCCTATGGGGGGCGGGGAGAGCTGAAGCTTTCTTT.

This clonotype has ten or more counts. The chain combines TRBV10-3 with TRBJ1-5, with TRBD1 matching 9 bases. CDR3 size: 15 residues. The junction had 7 bases not matched to a gene; V was cut back by 3 bases and J by 7 bases. Germline CDR1 reads ENHRY; CDR2 reads SYGVKD. CDR3 DNA sequence: TGTGCCATCAGTGAAGGGGACAGGGTGGGACAGCCCCAGCATTTT. Its protein product is CAISEGDRVGQPQHF.

J is TRBJ2-3 and V is TRBV12-3 or TRBV12-4, with D possibly being TRBD1 (6 bases). There are 15 residues in the CDR3. The V gene lost 5 bases and the J gene lost 6 bases, with 18 bases spanning the gap. This CDR3 reads CASSVPGALSDTQYF. CDR3 DNA: TGTGCCAGCAGTGTTCCAGGGGCCTTATCTGATACGCAGTATTTT.

This clonotype appeared a few times. The CDR3 coding sequence is TGTGCCAGCAGTTCTATCGGACTAGCGGCAACCTACGAGCAGTACTTC. Residues: CASSSIGLAATYEQYF. V and J are TRBV27 and TRBJ2-7; 10 bases are a match to TRBD2. CDR1 and CDR2 from the germline V gene are MNHEY and SMNVEV (reference sequence). The ends lost 4 bases at V and 2 bases at J; junction bases unmatched: 8. The length of the CDR3 is 16 residues.

This clonotype turned up a few times. The chain joins TRBV15 to TRBJ2-5, with 7 bases fitting TRBD2. The germline V gene encodes CDR1 LNHNV and CDR2 YYDKDF (reference sequence). The CDR3 contains 14 residues. V gave up 5 bases and J gave up 2 bases; unmatched junction bases: 5. CDR3 sequence (DNA): TGTGCCACCAGCCCTTGGGAGGGGCAAGAGACCCAGTACTTC. Residues: CATSPWEGQETQYF.